The clone carrying this T cell receptor (beta chain) was seen a handful of times. The sample is drawn from a study of human T cells and chemical hapten exposure. Time point specified: patch test 1, 2 weeks after DPC sensitization. Treatment: therapeutic diphenylcyclopropenone sensitization with weekly scalp DPC. Someone pulled total RNA out of unfractionated whole blood. TCRdb ran MiXCR on the RACE reads and lists one entry per CDR3 protein. The sample contains around 76,000 distinct CDR3 sequences, over 9.5% of which appear only once. CDR3 size: 16 residues. Germline loops: CDR1 SGHTA, CDR2 FQGNSA. V was shortened by 2 bases and J by 0 bases, with 11 bases between the two germline ends.

This TCR was recovered from an older woman with alopecia areata. Some clones in this sample may be carry-over from other donors' samples. Sequences were derived from whole blood, sampled in connection with sensitization to the hapten diphenylcyclopropenone (DPC). V is TRBV7-2 and J is TRBJ1-5; D remains ambiguous. In DNA, the CDR3 is TGTGCCAGCAGCTTAAGTAGTTGGGTTAGCAATCAGCCCCAGCATTTT. Its translation is CASSLSSWVSNQPQHF.